The 31 T cell receptor beta chains reported below all come from one sample, sequenced in a study of cytomegalovirus exposure and HLA in healthy donors. PCR was performed using 60 Vbeta and 13 Jbeta primers. Here immunoSEQ multiplex PCR was the method, and the copy in TCRdb shows in-frame clones only, minus some. Of about 180,000 clones in the sample, just over 75% were seen once. Sample: PBMCs. These TCRs come from a man aged 18 to 29 in good health and CMV-seronegative.

This clone was found once. The chain combines TRBV5-6 with TRBJ1-2; TRBD1 matches 8 bases. Germline trimming cut 0 bases from V and 7 bases from J; bases unmatched to any gene: 5. This CDR3 contains 14 residues. From germline, CDR1 is SGHDT and CDR2 YYEEEE. The CDR3 DNA is TGTGCCAGCAGCTTGGGGCAGGGGGCTGCTGGCTACACCTTC. It specifies CASSLGQGAAGYTF.

This chain joins TRBV7-9 and TRBJ2-5; D perhaps matches TRBD2 (5 bases). V was cut by 3 bases and J by 5 bases, with 7 bases left in between. Germline CDR1 is SEHNR and CDR2 is FQNEAQ (reference sequence). CDR3 length: 12 amino acids. The CDR3 DNA sequence: TGTGCCAGCAGCTTTTCGGGGGAGACCCAGTACTTC. Encoded protein: CASSFSGETQYF.

This clone was counted once. The chain joins TRBV7-3 to TRBJ1-1; TRBD1 is a possible D gene (6 bases). This CDR3 comprises 15 residues. V shed 3 bases and J shed 2 bases, with 13 bases lying between them. Germline V gene sequence: CDR1 SGHTA, CDR2 FQGTGA. CDR3 DNA sequence: TGTGCCAGCAGCTTGGACAGCCTGACCAACACTGAAGCTTTCTTT. Amino acids: CASSLDSLTNTEAFF.

The chain uses TRBV9 and TRBJ1-1; TRBD1 aligns across 8 bases. Germline CDR1 and CDR2: SGDLS and YYNGEE. The CDR3 runs to 19 residues. V lost 1 base to trimming and J lost 0 bases; unmatched junction nucleotides: 14. The CDR3: CASSVWAGGAPSMNTEAFF. The CDR3 DNA reads as TGTGCCAGCAGCGTATGGGCAGGGGGCGCGCCTTCCATGAACACTGAAGCTTTCTTT.

To note about this clone: The sample carries other DNA sequences with the same CDR3. The genes are TRBV4-3 and TRBJ2-1; TRBD2 aligns across 13 bases. The V gene end was trimmed by 3 bases and the J gene end by 4 bases; junction bases not matched to a gene: 3. Per germline, CDR1 LGHNA and CDR2 YSLEER. The CDR3 is 16 residues long. CDR3 DNA sequence: TGCGCCAGCAGCCAGGGGACTAGCGGGGCTTACAATGAGCAGTTCTTC. As protein: CASSQGTSGAYNEQFF.

V usage is TRBV5-1 and J usage is TRBJ2-3; 9 nucleotides line up with TRBD2. The CDR3 runs 17 residues. V trimming: 4 bases; J trimming: 9 bases; junction bases outside the gene matches: 18. Germline V gene sequence: CDR1 SGHRS, CDR2 YFSETQ. CDR3 nucleotide sequence: TGCGCCAGCAGCGCCGGGACAGCCGGGACTAGCTTCCGGACGCAGTATTTT. Protein product: CASSAGTAGTSFRTQYF.

The chain recombines TRBV7-8 with TRBJ2-1; TRBD2 agrees at 8 bases. The CDR3 is made up of 17 amino acids. In germline, CDR1 is SGHVS, CDR2 FQNEAQ. After removal of 5 bases from V and 0 bases from J, the junction contained 9 bases not matched to a gene. This chain's CDR3 is CASSPKSSGGSYNEQFF. CDR3 DNA: TGTGCCAGCAGCCCTAAATCAAGCGGGGGCTCCTACAATGAGCAGTTCTTC.

This chain joins TRBV7-9 and TRBJ2-7; the D gene is possibly TRBD2 (5 bases). The germline V gene has CDR1 SEHNR and CDR2 FQNEAQ (reference sequence). CDR3 length equals 15 residues. The V and J ends lost 5 bases and 0 bases respectively, with 14 bases between them. DNA for the CDR3: TGTGCCAGCAGCCCCCATTTCGGAGGCTCCTACGAGCAGTACTTC. This sequence encodes CASSPHFGGSYEQYF.

This chain joins TRBV9 and TRBJ2-7, with a tentative D call TRBD2 (5 bases). The CDR3 extends over 14 amino acids. Per the germline V gene, CDR1 is SGDLS and CDR2 is YYNGEE. V lost 7 bases to trimming and J lost 4 bases, with 18 bases between them. CDR3 protein: CASSTLGSSYEQYF. CDR3 nucleotides: TGTGCCAGCTCGACCTTGGGGAGCAGTTACGAGCAGTACTTC.

The J gene is TRBJ1-2, the V gene TRBV7-9, with D unclear. CDR3 size: 17 residues. Germline CDR1 and CDR2: SEHNR and FQNEAQ (reference sequence). V was pared by 4 bases and J by 1 base, with 19 bases between. Here the CDR3 reads CASSSLETRRYNYGYTF. The CDR3 nucleotides read TGTGCCAGCAGCTCCCTGGAGACGCGGCGGTATAACTATGGCTACACCTTC.

The chain joins TRBV11-2 to TRBJ2-7; D is uncertain. The V gene lost 2 bases and the J gene lost 1 base, with 6 bases spanning the gap. Germline loops: CDR1 SGHAT, CDR2 FQNNGV. The CDR3 sequence is 13 residues long. CDR3 in DNA: TGTGCCAGCAGCTTACCAGCGTCCTACGAGCAGTACTTC. Amino acids: CASSLPASYEQYF.

V gene TRBV11-1 combines with J gene TRBJ2-5, with a tentative D call TRBD1 (5 bases). The length of the CDR3 is 17 residues. V lost 0 bases and J 0 bases, leaving 14 bases between the germline ends. Germline assignment: CDR1 SGHAT and CDR2 FQDESV (reference sequence). The CDR3 DNA reads TGTGCCAGCAGCTTAGCGAGGACAAACCAGTACCAAGAGACCCAGTACTTC. This translates into CASSLARTNQYQETQYF.

The chain recombines TRBV4-3 with TRBJ1-2; tentative D call: TRBD1 (6 bases). Looked up from germline, CDR1 is LGHNA and CDR2 is YSLEER. CDR3 size: 18 residues. V lost 2 bases to trimming and J lost 2 bases, with 21 bases between them. This CDR3 is CASSQFFGGSSENYGYTF. Written as DNA, the CDR3 is TGCGCCAGCAGCCAATTTTTTGGGGGCTCGAGCGAGAACTATGGCTACACCTTC.

This clone was counted between two and nine times. This chain uses TRBV30 with TRBJ2-1; 7 bases are a match to TRBD2. This CDR3 region has 15 residues. Germline-derived CDR1 and CDR2 are GTSNPN and SVGIG (reference sequence). The V and J ends lost 4 bases and 6 bases, in that order; junction bases with no gene match: 12. Here the CDR3 DNA reads TGTGCCTGGACCCAAAGTGGGAGGGTTTCCAATGAGCAGTTCTTC. It specifies CAWTQSGRVSNEQFF.

In nucleotides, the CDR3 is TGCGCCAGCAGCTTGCCCACAGGGGGCTTAAGCACAGATACGCAGTATTTT. It encodes CASSLPTGGLSTDTQYF. This chain links TRBV5-1 with TRBJ2-3; 9 positions agree with TRBD1. The CDR3 has 17 residues. Per germline, CDR1 SGHRS and CDR2 YFSETQ. The ends lost 1 base at V and 0 bases at J; junction bases unmatched: 6.

This clone was counted between two and nine times. The chain links TRBV15 to TRBJ2-3, with D possibly being TRBD2 (5 bases). V lost 0 bases and J lost 4, with 17 bases in between. CDR1 is LNHNV, CDR2 YYDKDF, per germline (reference sequence). The CDR3 extends over 17 amino acids. The CDR3 coding sequence is TGTGCCACCAGCAGAGATCTAGCCCAAAGGGCGTCAGATACGCAGTATTTT. Translating it yields CATSRDLAQRASDTQYF.

The CDR3: CSARDQGGAFF. The CDR3 DNA sequence: TGCAGTGCTAGAGATCAAGGGGGCGCTTTCTTT. The chain uses TRBV20-1 and TRBJ1-1; 7 bases line up with TRBD1. J was trimmed by 11 bases and V by 0 bases; bases with no gene match: 3. This CDR3 comprises 11 residues. CDR1 is DFQATT and CDR2 is SNEGSKA in the germline V gene (reference sequence).

This clone was observed a few times. The rearrangement uses TRBV15 and TRBJ1-4, with a weak D call TRBD1 (5 bases). The germline V and J ends were trimmed by 0 bases and 8 bases, with 10 bases remaining between them. Germline CDR1 LNHNV, CDR2 YYDKDF (reference sequence). This CDR3 region has 14 residues. The CDR3 DNA is TGTGCCACCAGCAGAGACAGGGAATCCGAAAAACTGTTTTTT. Protein: CATSRDRESEKLFF.

This rearrangement joins TRBV5-6 to TRBJ2-3; TRBD2 matches 9 bases. Trimming at V came to 1 base and at J to 5 bases, leaving 11 bases not matched to a gene. This CDR3 spans 17 amino acids. Germline assignment: CDR1 SGHDT and CDR2 YYEEEE. CDR3 protein: CASSLLGGRGREDTQYF. The CDR3 DNA reads as TGTGCCAGCAGCTTGCTGGGCGGGAGGGGAAGAGAAGATACGCAGTATTTT.

V gene TRBV6-5 combines with J gene TRBJ1-3; TRBD1 is a possible D gene (6 bases). This CDR3 is built from 15 residues. V lost 6 bases and J 2 bases, leaving 14 bases between the germline ends. Germline V gene lookup returns CDR1 MNHEY and CDR2 SVGAGI. The CDR3: CASSSSTGTGNTIYF. CDR3 sequence (DNA): TGTGCCAGCAGCTCGTCTACAGGGACTGGAAACACCATATATTTT.

This clone was picked up one time. V usage is TRBV5-8 and J usage is TRBJ1-2; maybe TRBD1 (6 bases). With 5 bases removed from V and 2 bases from J, the gap between germline ends came to 13 bases. CDR1 and CDR2 from the germline V gene are SGHTS and YDEGEE. There are 14 residues in the CDR3. The CDR3 coding sequence is TGTGCCAGCAGTTCGGGACACTCAAACTATGGCTACACCTTC. It codes for CASSSGHSNYGYTF.

J is TRBJ2-1 and V is TRBV18; a weak D match, TRBD1 (6 bases). Germline V gene lookup returns CDR1 KGHSH and CDR2 LQKENI. V was trimmed by 2 bases and J by 5 bases, leaving 10 bases between them. The CDR3 is 14 amino acids. The CDR3 reads CASSPKWDNNEQFF. CDR3 in DNA: TGTGCCAGCTCACCAAAGTGGGACAACAATGAGCAGTTCTTC.

The chain uses TRBV7-9 and TRBJ2-7; possibly TRBD1 for D (6 bases). CDR1 is SEHNR and CDR2 is FQNEAQ in the germline V gene (reference sequence). The CDR3 sequence is 12 residues long. V was shortened by 5 bases and J by 6 bases, with 11 bases between the two germline ends. The DNA for the CDR3 is TGTGCCAGCAGCCCGGACAGTCCCGAGCAGTACTTC. Translation: CASSPDSPEQYF.

This clone was counted a few times. The chain is built from TRBV5-1 and TRBJ2-2; 7 bases line up with TRBD2. Per the germline V gene, CDR1 is SGHRS and CDR2 is YFSETQ. Trimming took 1 base from V and 1 from J; bases not matched to a gene: 4. The CDR3 is 16 residues long. The CDR3 DNA follows: TGCGCCAGCAGCTTGTTCGCGGGGGAGAACACCGGGGAGCTGTTTTTT. Translation gives CASSLFAGENTGELFF. The full variable domain, rest sourced from reference TRBV5-1 and TRBJ2-2, is KAGVTQTPRYLIKTRGQQVTLSCSPISGHRSVSWYQQTPGQGLQFLFEYFSETQRNKGNFPGRFSGRQFSNSRSEMNVSTLELGDSALYLCASSLFAGENTGELFFGEGSRLTVL.

The table lists this clone with a count of one. The V call is TRBV6-5, the J call TRBJ1-2, with 7 bases aligning to TRBD1. V was pared by 5 bases and J by 8 bases, with 8 bases of the junction left unmatched. The CDR3 runs 13 residues. CDR1 MNHEY and CDR2 SVGAGI come from the germline V gene. The CDR3 reads CASSTEGARGYTF. DNA for the CDR3: TGTGCCAGCAGTACCGAGGGGGCGCGGGGCTACACCTTC.

This clone has a handful of counts. The chain links TRBV7-9 to TRBJ1-3, with a possible D match to TRBD1 (5 bases). Trimming shortened V by 5 bases and J by 0 bases, and 8 bases separated the two germline ends. The CDR3 covers 14 residues. The germline V gene has CDR1 SEHNR and CDR2 FQNEAQ (reference sequence). CDR3 amino acids: CASSQQDSGNTIYF. CDR3 nucleotides: TGTGCCAGCAGCCAACAGGACTCTGGAAACACCATATATTTT.

This chain uses TRBV5-1 with TRBJ2-5; 9 bases are shared with TRBD2. Looked up from germline, CDR1 is SGHRS and CDR2 is YFSETQ. This CDR3 has 15 amino acids. Losses at the gene ends were 2 bases for V and 5 bases for J; bases not matched to a gene: 7. This chain's CDR3 is CASSLTGTSRETQYF. In DNA, the CDR3 is TGCGCCAGCAGCTTAACCGGGACTAGCCGGGAGACCCAGTACTTC. The full variable domain, with the rest looked up from reference TRBV5-1 and TRBJ2-5, is KAGVTQTPRYLIKTRGQQVTLSCSPISGHRSVSWYQQTPGQGLQFLFEYFSETQRNKGNFPGRFSGRQFSNSRSEMNVSTLELGDSALYLCASSLTGTSRETQYFGPGTRLLVL.

The J gene is TRBJ1-1, the V gene TRBV20-1; D ambiguous. Germline lookup yields CDR1 DFQATT and CDR2 SNEGSKA (reference sequence). V was clipped by 6 bases and J by 6 bases, with 11 bases between them. The CDR3 has 11 residues. The CDR3 nucleotides read TGCAGTGCCGCTCCAGGCCCTGAAGCTTTCTTT. Its protein is CSAAPGPEAFF.

V usage is TRBV4-3 and J usage is TRBJ2-3; 10 nucleotides agree with TRBD1. Per germline, CDR1 LGHNA and CDR2 YSLEER. The trim removed 0 bases at V and 4 bases at J, leaving 7 bases unmatched. The CDR3 has 17 residues. The CDR3 DNA follows: TGCGCCAGCAGCCAAGATGTGGACAGGGGGATTGCAGATACGCAGTATTTT. It codes for CASSQDVDRGIADTQYF.

The V and J genes are TRBV6-5 and TRBJ2-7, with D tentatively TRBD1 (6 bases). The germline CDR1 and CDR2 sequences are MNHEY and SVGAGI. Trimming removed 6 bases at V and 0 bases at J, with 12 bases between. The CDR3 has 14 residues. Here the CDR3 DNA reads TGTGCCAGCAGCTCAGGGGCGAGCTCCTACGAGCAGTACTTC. Translating gives CASSSGASSYEQYF.

The V and J genes are TRBV6-5 and TRBJ2-2, with D maybe TRBD1 (5 bases). CDR1 is MNHEY, CDR2 SVGAGI, per germline. Between the trimmed V and J ends, which lost 0 bases and 5 bases, there was a span of 13 bases. CDR3 length: 16 residues. The CDR3 DNA follows: TGTGCCAGCAGTTACTCCGGCAGGGTGAAAACCGGGGAGCTGTTTTTT. Its translation is CASSYSGRVKTGELFF.